One and the same sample provided the 31 T cell receptor beta chains below, sequenced in a study of T cell responses to AZD1222 COVID-19 vaccine. Clones were read by immunoSEQ multiplex PCR, and TCRdb kept only the in-frame ones, dropping some. The repertoire holds some 60,000 clones, around 83% seen once, with 20% in the top ten. Source: peripheral blood, taken on day 0 of AZD1222 vaccination. The source of these receptors is an adult in good health.

The chain joins TRBV6-2 or TRBV6-3 to TRBJ2-7; D gene unclear. This CDR3 has 15 amino acids. Germline loops: CDR1 MNHEY, CDR2 SVGEGT. V was pared by 1 base and J by 0 bases, with 10 bases between. The CDR3 is CASSYLGPNSYEQYV. The CDR3 region has the DNA TGTGCCAGCAGTTACTTGGGCCCGAACTCCTACGAGCAGTACGTC.

This clone was counted a few times. CDR3 nucleotide sequence: TGTGCCAGCAGTTACCCTACCTATCTCCAGAGATTCTACGAGCAGTACTTC. This gives the protein CASSYPTYLQRFYEQYF. The chain combines TRBV6-2 or TRBV6-3 with TRBJ2-7, with no clear D. This CDR3 contains 17 residues. From germline, CDR1 is MNHEY and CDR2 SVGEGT. V gave up 2 bases and J gave up 3 bases, with 20 bases separating them.

This rearrangement joins TRBV5-6 to TRBJ2-4; no reliable D call. The V end was cut by 2 bases, the J end by 6 bases, with 18 bases between. Germline V lookup: CDR1 SGHDT, CDR2 YYEEEE. The CDR3 runs 16 residues. The DNA of the CDR3 is TGTGCCAGCAGCTTAATTGACGTTTCCTCCAGAAACATTCAGTACTTC. Encoded protein: CASSLIDVSSRNIQYF.

Here the CDR3 DNA reads TGCGCCAGCACCCGGACCTTCAATGAGCAGTTCTTC. It yields the protein CASTRTFNEQFF. The chain links TRBV5-1 to TRBJ2-1, with D hard to call. Trimming shortened V by 6 bases and J by 6 bases, and 10 bases separated the two germline ends. CDR3 length: 12 amino acids. Germline V CDR1 and CDR2: SGHRS, YFSETQ.

V gene TRBV7-9 combines with J gene TRBJ1-1, with D maybe TRBD1 (6 bases). V lost 4 bases and J lost 3, with 9 bases in between. CDR3 length equals 13 residues. Germline lookup yields CDR1 SEHNR and CDR2 FQNEAQ (reference sequence). The CDR3: CASSSGVHTEAFF. The CDR3 nucleotides are TGTGCCAGCAGCTCAGGGGTCCACACTGAAGCTTTCTTT.

The chain is built from TRBV6-2 or TRBV6-3 and TRBJ1-2; 10 bases are shared with TRBD1. V dropped 7 bases and J dropped 3; count of bases not matched to a gene: 5. The CDR3 contains 14 residues. Germline V gives CDR1 MNHEY, CDR2 SVGEGT. The CDR3 DNA reads as TGTGCCAGCAACCCGACAGGGGGCTACTATGGCTACACCTTC. This codes for CASNPTGGYYGYTF.

The chain employs TRBV2 and TRBJ2-7; D unclear. The V and J ends lost 5 bases and 0 bases respectively, with 11 bases between them. In germline, CDR1 is SNHLY, CDR2 FYNNEI. The CDR3 totals 14 residues. CDR3 nucleotide sequence: TGTGCCAGCAGTCTACCCTGGCGCTCCTACGAGCAGTACGTC. Translation gives CASSLPWRSYEQYV.

The count of this clone is one. The genes are TRBV5-1 and TRBJ1-1, with 7 nucleotides matching TRBD1. The V gene end was trimmed by 5 bases and the J gene end by 3 bases; junction bases not matched to a gene: 4. There are 13 residues in the CDR3. Looked up from germline, CDR1 is SGHRS and CDR2 is YFSETQ. The CDR3 is CASRYQGDTEAFF. The CDR3 DNA is TGCGCCAGCAGGTATCAGGGGGACACTGAAGCTTTCTTT.

The rearrangement links TRBV2 to TRBJ2-1; TRBD2 matches 8 bases. Looked up from germline, CDR1 is SNHLY and CDR2 is FYNNEI. The trim removed 6 bases at V and 10 bases at J, leaving 17 bases unmatched. This CDR3 spans 16 amino acids. For the CDR3, the DNA is TGTGCCAGCAGCCCAGCGGGGCTAGCGGGTGTGAGCGAGCAGTTCTTC. Amino acid sequence: CASSPAGLAGVSEQFF. Full variable domain (missing parts from reference TRBV2 and TRBJ2-1): EPEVTQTPSHQVTQMGQEVILRCVPISNHLYFYWYRQILGQKVEFLVSFYNNEISEKSEIFDDQFSVERPDGSNFTLKIRSTKLEDSAMYFCASSPAGLAGVSEQFFGPGTRLTVL.

The rearrangement uses TRBV2 and TRBJ1-1, with D unclear. Germline V gene sequence: CDR1 SNHLY, CDR2 FYNNEI. This CDR3 has 11 amino acids. V was clipped by 8 bases and J by 2 bases, with 6 bases between them. The chain's CDR3 is CASEFNTEAFF. The CDR3 DNA is TGTGCCAGCGAATTTAACACTGAAGCTTTCTTT.

The V gene is TRBV3-1 (or the pseudogene TRBV3-2), the J gene TRBJ2-7, with TRBD2 matching over 8 bases. This CDR3 spans 14 amino acids. Germline loops: CDR1 LGHDT, CDR2 YNNKEL (reference sequence). V lost 4 bases and J lost 1; bases outside the gene matches: 3. CDR3 nucleotides: TGTGCCAGCAGCCTTAGCGGGACATCCTACGAGCAGTACTTC. This codes for CASSLSGTSYEQYF.

The chain recombines TRBV7-2 with TRBJ2-3; 12 bases are shared with TRBD2. Germline V CDR1 and CDR2: SGHTA, FQGNSA. The CDR3 spans 16 residues. Trimming at V came to 4 bases and at J to 5 bases, leaving 7 bases not matched to a gene. CDR3 protein: CASSSALLAGGDTQYF. CDR3 sequence (DNA): TGTGCCAGCAGCTCTGCACTACTAGCGGGAGGAGATACGCAGTATTTT.

This clone was found a few times. The J gene is TRBJ2-5, the V gene TRBV7-7; D gene uncertain. The V gene lost 1 base and the J gene lost 4 bases, with 10 bases spanning the gap. Germline assignment: CDR1 SSHAT and CDR2 FNYEAQ (reference sequence). The CDR3 covers 14 residues. The CDR3 region is CASSLGRASETQYF. The CDR3 DNA reads TGTGCCAGCAGCTTAGGAAGGGCTTCAGAGACCCAGTACTTC.

This clone was detected once. J is TRBJ1-1 and V is TRBV6-5, with TRBD1 as a possible D gene (5 bases). The germline gives CDR1 MNHEY, CDR2 SVGAGI. Trimming took off 6 bases at V and 7 bases at J, with 15 bases between the two ends. This CDR3 is 13 amino acids long. CDR3 sequence (DNA): TGTGCCAGCAGCGTCCTCGGACACGATGAAGCTTTCTTT. Translation: CASSVLGHDEAFF.

The CDR3 loop is CASSLARYGRGKLFF. CDR3 nucleotides: TGTGCCAGCAGCTTAGCGCGGTACGGAAGGGGAAAACTGTTTTTT. The V and J genes are TRBV7-9 and TRBJ1-4; weak D call: TRBD1 (5 bases). Trimming cost V 0 bases and J 10 bases, with 15 bases left between them. The CDR3 runs to 15 residues. CDR1 SEHNR and CDR2 FQNEAQ come from the germline V gene (reference sequence).

This clone was observed once. The V call is TRBV9, the J call TRBJ2-2; 10 bases line up with TRBD2. This CDR3 contains 20 residues. From germline, CDR1 is SGDLS and CDR2 YYNGEE. V lost 0 bases to trimming and J lost 0 bases; unmatched junction nucleotides: 11. CDR3 region: CASSVAGGLAVLTNTGELFF. CDR3 nucleotide sequence: TGTGCCAGCAGCGTAGCCGGCGGACTAGCGGTACTCACGAACACCGGGGAGCTGTTTTTT.

The sample holds one count of this clone. This chain links TRBV9 with TRBJ2-6; the D is unclear. V gave up 4 bases and J gave up 0 bases, with 14 bases separating them. The CDR3 has 17 amino acids. Germline V CDR1 and CDR2: SGDLS, YYNGEE. Here the CDR3 DNA reads TGTGCCAGCAGCCCAATCCCCCCAGCCTCTGGGGCCAACGTCCTGACTTTC. Its protein product is CASSPIPPASGANVLTF.

The chain has TRBV30 and TRBJ1-6, with D tentatively TRBD1 (6 bases). Germline-derived CDR1 and CDR2 are GTSNPN and SVGIG (reference sequence). Trimming took 5 bases from V and 5 from J, leaving 10 bases between them. This CDR3 is built from 13 residues. CDR3 coding DNA: TGTGCCTGGGGACAGCTCAATAATTCACCCCTCCACTTT. This translates into CAWGQLNNSPLHF.

The chain employs TRBV6-5 and TRBJ2-7, with D tentatively TRBD1 (5 bases). The germline V and J ends were trimmed by 6 bases and 4 bases, with 13 bases remaining between them. Germline-derived CDR1 and CDR2 are MNHEY and SVGAGI. The CDR3 consists of 13 residues. The CDR3 DNA reads as TGTGCCAGCAGGTCGACAGACCGATACGAGCAGTACGTC. This encodes CASRSTDRYEQYV.

J is TRBJ1-5 and V is TRBV6-2 or TRBV6-3; no firm D call. With 4 bases removed from V and 6 bases from J, the gap between germline ends came to 4 bases. The CDR3 is made up of 11 amino acids. The germline CDR1 and CDR2 sequences are MNHEY and SVGEGT. CDR3 sequence reads: CASSWGQPQHF. DNA for the CDR3: TGTGCCAGCAGTTGGGGTCAGCCCCAGCATTTT.

The chain combines TRBV15 with TRBJ1-2, with D hard to call. There are 12 residues in the CDR3. Germline loops: CDR1 LNHNV, CDR2 YYDKDF (reference sequence). Trimming cost V 0 bases and J 7 bases, with 6 bases left between them. The DNA for the CDR3 is TGTGCCACCAGCAGAGAGGGAGCTGGCTACACCTTC. Protein product: CATSREGAGYTF.

The rearrangement uses TRBV19 and TRBJ1-2; D perhaps matches TRBD1 (6 bases). Deletions cut 3 bases from V and 0 bases from J, with 8 bases between. The CDR3 contains 14 residues. The germline V gene has CDR1 LNHDA and CDR2 SQIVND (reference sequence). In DNA form, the CDR3 reads TGTGCCAGTAGTATTAGGACAGCTAACTATGGCTACACCTTC. The encoded protein is CASSIRTANYGYTF.

This sequence joins TRBV4-1 and TRBJ2-7; 9 nucleotides align to TRBD1. CDR1 and CDR2 from the germline V gene are MGHRA and YSYEKL. Trimming cost V 5 bases and J 6 bases; bases outside gene matches: 11. CDR3 length equals 15 residues. The chain's CDR3 is CASSYIQTGGGEQYF. As DNA, the CDR3 is TGCGCCAGCAGCTATATTCAGACAGGGGGGGGCGAGCAGTACTTC.

This clone was counted a single time. The rearrangement uses TRBV5-1 and TRBJ1-2; the D gene is possibly TRBD1 (5 bases). Germline loops: CDR1 SGHRS, CDR2 YFSETQ. The CDR3 consists of 15 residues. Trimming took 3 bases from V and 5 from J, leaving 17 bases between them. The CDR3 nucleotides are TGCGCCAGCAGCTCGGAGGGGACCCTCGGGTATGGCTACACCTTC. Protein product: CASSSEGTLGYGYTF.

The chain combines TRBV2 with TRBJ1-2; no clear D gene. Germline V CDR1 and CDR2: SNHLY, FYNNEI. CDR3 length equals 13 residues. V was cut by 2 bases and J by 4 bases, with 8 bases left in between. This CDR3 reads CASSEQTRYGYTF. The CDR3 DNA reads TGTGCCAGCAGTGAACAAACCCGCTATGGCTACACCTTC.

The chain combines TRBV7-2 with TRBJ1-5; a weak D match, TRBD1 (5 bases). The CDR3 consists of 16 residues. CDR1 is SGHTA, CDR2 FQGNSA, per germline. The germline V and J ends were trimmed by 0 bases and 0 bases, with 9 bases remaining between them. This CDR3 reads CASSLAGGYSNQPQHF. The CDR3 DNA is TGTGCCAGCAGCTTAGCGGGGGGGTATAGCAATCAGCCCCAGCATTTT.

This clone showed up just a few times. V gene TRBV27 combines with J gene TRBJ2-3, with D perhaps matching TRBD2 (6 bases). This CDR3 spans 15 amino acids. Looked up from germline, CDR1 is MNHEY and CDR2 is SMNVEV (reference sequence). The V end was cut by 3 bases, the J end by 4 bases, with 14 bases between. CDR3 sequence (DNA): TGTGCCAGCAGTTTCGTGGCTAGCGTCTCAGATACGCAGTATTTT. This translates into CASSFVASVSDTQYF.

The count of this clone is one. The V gene is TRBV18, the J gene TRBJ1-5; maybe TRBD1 (5 bases). The CDR3 contains 14 residues. The V end lost 2 bases, the J end lost 8 bases, and 13 bases lay between the germline ends. The germline CDR1 and CDR2 sequences are KGHSH and LQKENI. In DNA form, the CDR3 reads TGTGCCAGCTCACCAGGGAAGGGGCAGGAGCCCCAGCATTTT. As protein: CASSPGKGQEPQHF. The whole variable domain, remainder taken from reference TRBV18 and TRBJ1-5, is NAGVMQNPRHLVRRRGQEARLRCSPMKGHSHVYWYRQLPEEGLKFMVYLQKENIIDESGMPKERFSAEFPKEGPSILRIQQVVRGDSAAYFCASSPGKGQEPQHFGDGTRLSIL.

The V call is TRBV3-1 (or the pseudogene TRBV3-2), the J call TRBJ1-1; TRBD1 aligns across 10 bases. This CDR3 comprises 14 residues. Germline V gene data show CDR1 as LGHDT and CDR2 as YNNKEL (reference sequence). V dropped 5 bases and J dropped 7; count of bases not matched to a gene: 7. The CDR3 spells CASSAGQGVIEAFF. The DNA of the CDR3 is TGTGCCAGCAGCGCAGGACAGGGGGTGATTGAAGCTTTCTTT.

The chain combines TRBV9 with TRBJ1-4; D is unresolved. Germline V CDR1 and CDR2: SGDLS, YYNGEE. The length of the CDR3 is 15 residues. The V and J ends lost 4 bases and 0 bases respectively, with 10 bases between them. CDR3 sequence reads: CASSPGSTTNEKLFF. The CDR3 coding sequence is TGTGCCAGCAGCCCCGGGAGTACAACTAATGAAAAACTGTTTTTT.

This rearrangement joins TRBV6-2 or TRBV6-3 to TRBJ2-3; tentatively, D is TRBD2 (6 bases). Germline values: CDR1 MNHEY, CDR2 SVGEGT. Trimming stripped 2 bases from V and 7 bases from J, with 16 bases between. CDR3 length: 15 residues. The CDR3 nucleotides are TGTGCCAGCAGTTACGCCGCCGGGAGAGGGAATACGCAGTATTTT. Amino acids: CASSYAAGRGNTQYF.